This record looks at one T cell receptor (beta chain) sequence and its context. There were TCR beta CDR3 regions amplified from RNA transcripts. TCR CDR3 regions were first amplified by RT-PCR with HTBI primers. One entry per CDR3 protein, called by TCRdb with MiXCR from the multiplex PCR reads. The sample has about 590,000 distinct CDR3 sequences; about 15% are singletons. These data originate in a study of T cells in Graves' hyperthyroidism and ophthalmopathy. Study in general: Peripheral blood collection took place at initial diagnosis, before any treatment.

V lost 3 bases and J lost 6; bases outside the gene matches: 8. Per germline, CDR1 KGHSH and CDR2 LQKENI. The CDR3 runs 15 residues. Every diagnosis used clinical symptoms, serum thyroxine and TRAb, thyroid ultrasound and orbital computed tomography. The receptor was derived from a woman in her twenties or thirties with Graves' hyperthyroidism. The specimen sequenced was blood. J is TRBJ2-7 and V is TRBV18, with 10 bases identical to TRBD1. CDR3 in DNA: TGTGCCAGCTCACCCGGGACAGGGGCCCCCGGCGAGCAGTACTTC. Protein sequence: CASSPGTGAPGEQYF.